This T cell receptor beta chain was captured in a study of cytomegalovirus exposure and HLA in healthy donors. The PCR had 60 Vbeta and 13 Jbeta primers. Only in-frame clones appear in the TCRdb table, and some are missing; sequencing was by immunoSEQ multiplex PCR. With more than 65,000 clones in the sample, the ten largest clones hold about 2.9%. Findings and caveats of the study: Being productive about 90% or about 30% of the time was typical of most TCR beta V segments in an earlier analysis. TCR beta chain V- and J-gene trimming was linked, in a later analysis, to a missense variant in DCLRE1C. In a later analysis, several top co-occurrence clusters appeared linked to parvovirus B19, influenza, CMV and Epstein-Barr virus.

Each donor was healthy, and each was a bone marrow donor. CDR1 and CDR2 from the germline V gene are SQVTM and ANQGSEA. The CDR3 consists of 11 residues. V dropped 4 bases and J dropped 4 bases, with 7 bases sitting between them. As to this clone: Its cognate antigen is unknown.

The TCR was taken from a man between 40 and 49 years old in good health and CMV-seronegative. The chain is built from TRBV29-1 and TRBJ1-1; D is ambiguous. The sequenced sample was PBMCs. The CDR3: CSVVVVTEAFF. CDR3 bases: TGCAGCGTTGTAGTGGTCACTGAAGCTTTCTTT. Full variable domain (rest looked up from reference TRBV29-1 and TRBJ1-1): SAVISQKPSRDICQRGTSLTIQCQVDSQVTMMFWYRQQPGQSLTLIATANQGSEATYESGFVIDKFPISRPNLTFSTLTVSNMSPEDSSIYLCSVVVVTEAFFGQGTRLTVV.